The next 12 T cell receptor beta chains were all read from a single sample in a study of cytomegalovirus exposure and HLA in healthy donors. Amplification used 60 Vbeta primers and 13 Jbeta primers. Here immunoSEQ multiplex PCR was the method, and the copy in TCRdb shows in-frame clones only, minus some. Counted here are some 97,000 clones, 70% to 80% occurring once; the ten biggest clones make up about 4.4%. What was sequenced was PBMCs. These receptors originate from a woman aged 18-30 years in good health and CMV-seropositive.

The rearrangement uses TRBV25-1 and TRBJ1-3, with D uncertain. The germline V and J ends were trimmed by 6 bases and 0 bases, with 12 bases remaining between them. CDR3 length: 15 amino acids. From germline, CDR1 is MGHDK and CDR2 SYGVNS. CDR3 nucleotides: TGTGCCAGCAGGGAGGGCGGCAGCTCTGGAAACACCATATATTTT. It translates to CASREGGSSGNTIYF.

The J gene is TRBJ2-4, the V gene TRBV15; 10 bases map to TRBD1. CDR3 size: 18 residues. The germline CDR1 and CDR2 sequences are LNHNV and YYDKDF (reference sequence). V lost 0 bases to trimming and J lost 8 bases; unmatched junction nucleotides: 13. The CDR3 DNA sequence: TGTGCCACCAGCAGAGATTTGACAGGGGGCGGTCGCGAGGACATTCAGTACTTC. Protein: CATSRDLTGGGREDIQYF.

This clone was recorded only once. The chain combines TRBV6-5 with TRBJ2-7; D remains ambiguous. Between the trimmed V and J ends, which lost 4 bases and 4 bases, there was a span of 8 bases. Germline CDR1 reads MNHEY; CDR2 reads SVGAGI. This CDR3 spans 12 amino acids. CDR3 amino acids: CASSSSIYEQYF. The CDR3 DNA reads TGTGCCAGCAGTTCCTCCATTTACGAGCAGTACTTC.

This chain connects TRBV6-6 to TRBJ1-4; 11 bases agree with TRBD1. Germline V gene sequence: CDR1 MNHNY, CDR2 SVGAGI (reference sequence). V lost 6 bases to trimming and J lost 7 bases; unmatched junction nucleotides: 1. The CDR3 consists of 13 residues. The CDR3 DNA is TGTGCCAGCAGGGGGACAGGGGGTGAAAAACTGTTTTTT. Its protein product is CASRGTGGEKLFF.

The chain employs TRBV15 and TRBJ2-3; D remains ambiguous. CDR3 length: 12 residues. Trimming cost V 0 bases and J 6 bases, with 4 bases left between them. CDR1 and CDR2 from the germline V gene are LNHNV and YYDKDF (reference sequence). The CDR3 sequence: CATSRDMDTQYF. The CDR3 DNA is TGTGCCACCAGCAGAGATATGGATACGCAGTATTTT.

V gene TRBV5-6 combines with J gene TRBJ1-5, with D unresolved. The CDR3 spans 13 residues. Trimming removed 4 bases from V and 2 bases from J, with 7 bases in between. The germline V gene has CDR1 SGHDT and CDR2 YYEEEE. The CDR3 DNA reads as TGTGCCAGCAGCCACGGAGGCAATCAGCCCCAGCATTTT. Amino acids: CASSHGGNQPQHF.

The J gene is TRBJ2-5, the V gene TRBV27; 8 positions match TRBD1. V lost 3 bases, J lost 0 bases, and 3 bases stayed unmatched. The CDR3 sequence is 15 residues long. Germline V gene data show CDR1 as MNHEY and CDR2 as SMNVEV (reference sequence). The CDR3, as DNA: TGTGCCAGCAGTTTTATGGACAGGGACCAAGAGACCCAGTACTTC. It yields the protein CASSFMDRDQETQYF.

The chain employs TRBV7-2 and TRBJ1-2; 10 bases agree with TRBD1. Germline loops: CDR1 SGHTA, CDR2 FQGNSA. Unmatched junction bases numbered 4, after V lost 5 bases and J lost 4 bases. The CDR3 contains 14 residues. CDR3 nucleotide sequence: TGTGCCAGCAGCCCCCGACAGGGGGCCTATGGCTACACCTTC. Amino acid sequence: CASSPRQGAYGYTF.

This clone occurred once. The rearrangement uses TRBV4-3 and TRBJ2-7; 11 bases map to TRBD2. Germline V CDR1 and CDR2: LGHNA, YSLEER. With 0 bases clipped from V and 7 bases from J, the junction kept 5 bases outside the gene matches. CDR3 length: 15 amino acids. The CDR3 DNA follows: TGCGCCAGCAGCCAAGAACTAGCGGGAGAACGGGAGCAGTACTTC. It yields the protein CASSQELAGEREQYF.

The chain combines TRBV4-2 with TRBJ2-2; a possible D gene is TRBD1 (6 bases). CDR1 is LGHNA and CDR2 is YNFKEQ in the germline V gene. The CDR3 runs to 15 residues. With 4 bases removed from V and 2 bases from J, the gap between germline ends came to 11 bases. CDR3 DNA: TGTGCCAGCAGCCCGGACAGCGATAACACCGGGGAGCTGTTTTTT. Protein: CASSPDSDNTGELFF.

The chain links TRBV15 to TRBJ2-5, with 7 bases fitting TRBD2. CDR1 is LNHNV and CDR2 is YYDKDF in the germline V gene (reference sequence). The CDR3 covers 13 residues. V lost 5 bases and J lost 5; bases outside the gene matches: 5. In DNA, the CDR3 is TGTGCCACCAGCCGCGGGAGACATGAGACCCAGTACTTC. Protein product: CATSRGRHETQYF.

V is TRBV2 and J is TRBJ2-3, with a possible D match to TRBD2 (6 bases). V lost 6 bases and J lost 1, with 8 bases in between. The germline V gene has CDR1 SNHLY and CDR2 FYNNEI. This CDR3 has 13 amino acids. CDR3: CASRASGTDTQYF. The CDR3 nucleotides are TGTGCCAGCAGGGCTAGCGGCACAGATACGCAGTATTTT.